This T cell receptor beta chain was observed in a study of response to subunit inactivated influenza vaccine. Study outcomes and limitations: Authors suggested that a seasonal influenza vaccination recruits few new T cells each time.

This clonotype was detected a few times. Antigen unknown. TCRdb re-analysed the RT-PCR reads in MiXCR, keeping a single row per CDR3 protein. The sample has 500,000 or so distinct CDR3 sequences, more than 15% seen once; the top ten hold approximately 3%. Trimming at V came to 5 bases and at J to 3 bases, leaving 4 bases not matched to a gene. The CDR3 runs to 14 residues. Per germline, CDR1 DFQATT and CDR2 SNEGSKA (reference sequence). This chain joins TRBV20-1 and TRBJ1-4, with 9 bases fitting TRBD1. This sample comprised CD4+ T cells sorted from PBMCs, obtained less than 30 months after vaccination. This sequence was found in a man aged 45 to 75 who received an inactivated influenza vaccine. The CDR3 loop is CSASTGGPNEKLFF. CDR3 DNA: TGCAGTGCTTCAACAGGGGGCCCTAATGAAAAACTGTTTTTT.